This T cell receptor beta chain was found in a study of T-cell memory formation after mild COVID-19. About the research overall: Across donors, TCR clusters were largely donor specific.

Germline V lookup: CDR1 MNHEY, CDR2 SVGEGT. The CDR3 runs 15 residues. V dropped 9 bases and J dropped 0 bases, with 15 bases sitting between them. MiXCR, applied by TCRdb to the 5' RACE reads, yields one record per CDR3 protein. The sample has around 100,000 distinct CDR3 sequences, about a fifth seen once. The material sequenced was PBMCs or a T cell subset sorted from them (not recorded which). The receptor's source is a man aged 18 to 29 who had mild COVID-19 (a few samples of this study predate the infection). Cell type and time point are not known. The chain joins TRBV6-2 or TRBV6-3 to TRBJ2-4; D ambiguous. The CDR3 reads CASSNSKLAKNIQYF. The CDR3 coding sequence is TGTGCCAGTTCTAACAGCAAACTAGCCAAAAACATTCAGTACTTC.